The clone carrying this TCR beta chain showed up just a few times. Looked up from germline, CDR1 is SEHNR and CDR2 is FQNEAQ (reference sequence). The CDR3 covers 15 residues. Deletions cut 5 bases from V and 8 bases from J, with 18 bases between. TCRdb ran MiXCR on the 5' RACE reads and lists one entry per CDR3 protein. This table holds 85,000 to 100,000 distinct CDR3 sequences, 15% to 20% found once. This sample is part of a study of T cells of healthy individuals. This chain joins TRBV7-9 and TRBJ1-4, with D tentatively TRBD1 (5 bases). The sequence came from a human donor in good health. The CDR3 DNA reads TGTGCCAGCAGCCCAAACTGGGGGAATCAAGAAAAACTGTTTTTT. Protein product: CASSPNWGNQEKLFF.